Each of the 10 T cell receptor beta chains below was sequenced from the same sample in a study of cytomegalovirus exposure and HLA in healthy donors. The PCR was carried out with 60 Vbeta primers and 13 Jbeta primers. The repertoire was sequenced with immunoSEQ multiplex PCR; TCRdb's copy has only in-frame clones and lacks some. Altogether over 150,000 clones are present, 65% to 75% being singletons, with the ten largest covering about 2.6%. The sample was PBMCs. Source of these receptors: a man between 18 and 35 years old in good health and CMV-seronegative.

The chain carries TRBV7-8 and TRBJ1-2; 8 nucleotides match TRBD1. With 0 bases clipped from V and 3 bases from J, the junction kept 3 bases outside the gene matches. This CDR3 is 15 amino acids long. Looked up from germline, CDR1 is SGHVS and CDR2 is FQNEAQ. The CDR3 loop is CASSLAAQGDYGYTF. The CDR3 nucleotides are TGTGCCAGCAGCTTAGCGGCACAGGGGGACTATGGCTACACCTTC. Drawing the rest from reference TRBV7-8 and TRBJ1-2, the complete variable domain is GAGVSQSPRYKVAKRGQDVALRCDPISGHVSLFWYQQALGQGPEFLTYFQNEAQLDKSGLPSDRFFAERPEGSVSTLKIQRTQQEDSAVYLCASSLAAQGDYGYTFGSGTRLTVV.

This chain joins TRBV14 and TRBJ1-2; D is undetermined. This CDR3 contains 15 residues. The germline V and J ends were trimmed by 1 base and 2 bases, with 11 bases remaining between them. Germline assignment: CDR1 SGHDN and CDR2 FVKESK. The CDR3 sequence is CASSQAGSGNYGYTF. The CDR3 nucleotides are TGTGCCAGCAGCCAAGCGGGATCGGGGAACTATGGCTACACCTTC.

In its sample, this clone was seen a few times. This chain uses TRBV27 with TRBJ2-4, with a possible D match to TRBD2 (5 bases). V lost 6 bases to trimming and J lost 7 bases, with 13 bases between them. Germline-derived CDR1 and CDR2 are MNHEY and SMNVEV (reference sequence). The CDR3 has 13 residues. The CDR3 region is CASRTGASNIQYF. The DNA of the CDR3 is TGTGCCAGCAGAACCGGAGCTAGCAACATTCAGTACTTC.

The CDR3 DNA is TGCGCCAGCAGCCAAGATGGAGCAGTAGAGACCCAGTACTTC. It specifies CASSQDGAVETQYF. The chain recombines TRBV4-1 with TRBJ2-5; unclear D gene. The CDR3 extends over 14 amino acids. V dropped 0 bases and J dropped 4 bases, with 9 bases sitting between them. Germline V gene data show CDR1 as MGHRA and CDR2 as YSYEKL.

The chain links TRBV19 to TRBJ1-1, with 7 bases identical to TRBD1. This CDR3 spans 15 amino acids. Germline-derived CDR1 and CDR2 are LNHDA and SQIVND (reference sequence). With V trimmed by 5 bases and J by 1 base, 7 bases remained unmatched. CDR3 region: CASSAWDSRNTEAFF. In DNA, the CDR3 is TGTGCCAGTAGTGCGTGGGACAGCCGGAACACTGAAGCTTTCTTT.

The chain has TRBV5-1 and TRBJ2-2; D not certain. Germline V gene sequence: CDR1 SGHRS, CDR2 YFSETQ. The CDR3 is 13 amino acids. The germline V and J ends were trimmed by 6 bases and 1 base, with 7 bases remaining between them. The CDR3 loop is CASTSGNTGELFF. The CDR3 nucleotides read TGCGCCAGCACCTCGGGGAACACCGGGGAGCTGTTTTTT. Using reference TRBV5-1 and TRBJ2-2 for the parts outside the CDR3, the full variable domain is KAGVTQTPRYLIKTRGQQVTLSCSPISGHRSVSWYQQTPGQGLQFLFEYFSETQRNKGNFPGRFSGRQFSNSRSEMNVSTLELGDSALYLCASTSGNTGELFFGEGSRLTVL.

The chain has TRBV18 and TRBJ1-2; 8 nucleotides match TRBD1. Germline V lookup: CDR1 KGHSH, CDR2 LQKENI. With V trimmed by 0 bases and J by 2 bases, 8 bases remained unmatched. The CDR3 has 17 amino acids. The CDR3 sequence is CASSPPIGQGLNYGYTF. The CDR3 DNA is TGTGCCAGCTCACCACCGATCGGACAGGGATTAAACTATGGCTACACCTTC. The variable domain in full, with the rest retrieved from reference TRBV18 and TRBJ1-2, is NAGVMQNPRHLVRRRGQEARLRCSPMKGHSHVYWYRQLPEEGLKFMVYLQKENIIDESGMPKERFSAEFPKEGPSILRIQQVVRGDSAAYFCASSPPIGQGLNYGYTFGSGTRLTVV.

This clone was counted between two and nine times. This CDR3 is also generated by other DNA sequences in the sample. V gene TRBV19 combines with J gene TRBJ1-5; weak D call: TRBD1 (6 bases). CDR1 and CDR2 from the germline V gene are LNHDA and SQIVND (reference sequence). Trimming took off 3 bases at V and 3 bases at J, with 9 bases between the two ends. This CDR3 is built from 14 residues. In nucleotides, the CDR3 is TGTGCCAGTAGTATCCGGGACAACAATCAGCCCCAGCATTTT. Its protein product is CASSIRDNNQPQHF. Looking up the rest from reference TRBV19 and TRBJ1-5 gives the full variable domain: DGGITQSPKYLFRKEGQNVTLSCEQNLNHDAMYWYRQDPGQGLRLIYYSQIVNDFQKGDIAEGYSVSREKKESFPLTVTSAQKNPTAFYLCASSIRDNNQPQHFGDGTRLSIL.

V is TRBV6-6 and J is TRBJ1-2; unclear D gene. The CDR3 extends over 15 amino acids. Trimming stripped 2 bases from V and 3 bases from J, with 13 bases between. Germline V CDR1 and CDR2: MNHNY, SVGAGI (reference sequence). The CDR3 protein is CASSYAPRQYYGYTF. CDR3 nucleotide sequence: TGTGCCAGCAGTTACGCCCCGCGGCAGTACTATGGCTACACCTTC.

This chain uses TRBV19 with TRBJ2-6; 8 nucleotides agree with TRBD1. The V segment lost 3 bases and the J segment 0 bases; nucleotides outside the gene matches: 4. CDR3 size: 17 residues. Germline CDR1 is LNHDA and CDR2 is SQIVND (reference sequence). The CDR3 loop reads CASSIGQGISGANVLTF. DNA for the CDR3: TGTGCCAGTAGTATCGGACAGGGAATCTCTGGGGCCAACGTCCTGACTTTC.